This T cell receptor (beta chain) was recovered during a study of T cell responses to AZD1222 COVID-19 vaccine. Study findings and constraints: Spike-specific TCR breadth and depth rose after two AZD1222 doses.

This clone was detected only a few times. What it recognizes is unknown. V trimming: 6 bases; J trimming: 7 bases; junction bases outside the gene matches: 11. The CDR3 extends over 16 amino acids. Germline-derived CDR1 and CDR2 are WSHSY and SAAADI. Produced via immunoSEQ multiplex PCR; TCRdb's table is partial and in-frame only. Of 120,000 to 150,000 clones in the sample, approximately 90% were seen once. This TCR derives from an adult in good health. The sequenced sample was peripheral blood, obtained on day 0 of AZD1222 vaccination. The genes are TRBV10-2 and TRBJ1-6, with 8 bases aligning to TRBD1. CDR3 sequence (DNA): TGCGCCAGCAGCGACACAGGGGGAGGGTTGAATTCACCCCTCCACTTT. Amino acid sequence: CASSDTGGGLNSPLHF.